The present TCR beta chain was sequenced within a study of immune evolution from preneoplasia to lung adenocarcinoma. Concerning this clone: Its antigen remains unknown.

Findings and caveats of the study: Later-stage lesions seemingly showed higher T cell density and diversity than normal lung.

Sequencing used immunoSEQ multiplex PCR; TCRdb keeps in-frame clones, though not all of them. The sample holds roughly 28,000 clones, about 74% seen once. The ends were cut back, 0 bases at V and 9 bases at J, with 11 bases in the middle. CDR1 is ENHRY, CDR2 SYGVKD, per germline. CDR3 length: 13 residues. Patient tissue came from resections in Japan or China, 2014–2017. H&E slides confirmed each diagnosis, reviewed by two pathologists independently. Macro-dissection enriched premalignant or tumor cells before nucleic acid extraction. The V call is TRBV10-3, the J call TRBJ2-5; weak D call: TRBD2 (6 bases). The source material was FFPE invasive lung adenocarcinoma tissue. The clonotype was recovered from a person in their sixties or seventies with invasive lung adenocarcinoma. Some clones in this sample may be carry-over from other donors' samples. DNA of the CDR3: TGTGCCATCAGTGAGTCCGAGCCGGGGGCCCAGTACTTC. This encodes CAISESEPGAQYF.